Each of the 19 T cell receptor beta chains below was sequenced from the same sample in a study of regulatory T cells in long-lasting Graves disease. Combining iRepertoire HTBI primers with Arm-PCR of CDR3 regions, the authors built TCR beta libraries. TCRdb independently ran MiXCR on the multiplex PCR reads; one entry per CDR3 protein. The repertoire includes fewer than 550,000 distinct CDR3 sequences, about 17% of them detected once, and 20% to 25% sits in the top ten. The sample's time point: newly diagnosed GD, antithyroid drugs for less than 3 months. Construction of the TCR library relied on RNA isolated from PBMCs. In addition, the sample was reused for a study of T cells in Graves' hyperthyroidism and ophthalmopathy.

The material was peripheral blood mononuclear cells (PBMCs), obtained at new diagnosis, from a patient treated with antithyroid drugs. Receptor source: a woman aged 18-35 years with Graves disease.

This clonotype has ten or more counts. The chain has TRBV6-2 or TRBV6-3 and TRBJ2-3; 8 bases are shared with TRBD1. V lost 2 bases, J lost 11 bases, and 12 bases stayed unmatched. The CDR3 extends over 15 amino acids. CDR1 and CDR2 from the germline V gene are MNHEY and SVGEGT. CDR3 nucleotide sequence: TGTGCCAGCAGTTACACAGGGACAGGACCCTTGGAGCAGTATTTT. It yields the protein CASSYTGTGPLEQYF.

This clonotype was picked up a small number of times. The chain joins TRBV29-1 to TRBJ2-1, with 15 bases fitting TRBD2. The CDR3 runs 14 residues. Trimming at V came to 6 bases and at J to 7 bases, leaving 4 bases not matched to a gene. The germline V gene encodes CDR1 SQVTM and CDR2 ANQGSEA. This CDR3 is CSVRTSGRENEQFF. The CDR3 coding sequence is TGCAGCGTAAGGACTAGCGGGAGGGAAAATGAGCAGTTCTTC.

The chain recombines TRBV19 with TRBJ2-3, with TRBD2 matching over 11 bases. This CDR3 has 15 residues. CDR1 LNHDA and CDR2 SQIVND come from the germline V gene (reference sequence). J was trimmed by 6 bases and V by 5 bases; bases with no gene match: 7. The CDR3 coding sequence is TGTGCCAGTAGTGTTACTAGCGGGAGTTCCGATACGCAGTATTTT. As protein: CASSVTSGSSDTQYF.

This clonotype came up a few times. The rearrangement joins TRBV30 to TRBJ2-7, with 11 bases aligning to TRBD2. The CDR3 length is 13 residues. V trimming: 0 bases; J trimming: 7 bases; junction bases outside the gene matches: 2. Germline lookup yields CDR1 GTSNPN and CDR2 SVGIG (reference sequence). CDR3: CAWSVTSGMEQYF. The CDR3 nucleotides are TGTGCCTGGAGTGTGACTAGCGGGATGGAGCAGTACTTC.

This clonotype appeared many times. This rearrangement joins TRBV12-3 or TRBV12-4 to TRBJ1-5, with no clear D. The CDR3 is made up of 14 amino acids. Trimming took off 6 bases at V and 4 bases at J, with 13 bases between the two ends. The DNA for the CDR3 is TGTGCCAGCAGCCTAGGTCTCCCGAATCAGCCCCAGCATTTT. Residues: CASSLGLPNQPQHF.

This clonotype was observed a handful of times. The chain has TRBV30 and TRBJ1-1; a weak D match, TRBD1 (5 bases). Trimming pared 0 bases from V and 0 bases from J, leaving 14 bases between. This CDR3 contains 16 residues. Germline CDR1 is GTSNPN and CDR2 is SVGIG (reference sequence). CDR3 in DNA: TGTGCCTGGAGTGTACGAGGGGTAGGGTTGAACACTGAAGCTTTCTTT. It specifies CAWSVRGVGLNTEAFF.

Concerning this clonotype itself: A far more abundant clone sits one base away, making this likely a read error. The V call is TRBV2, the J call TRBJ2-3; 11 bases map to TRBD2. Germline assignment: CDR1 SNHLY and CDR2 FYNNEI. The CDR3 is made up of 15 amino acids. Unmatched junction bases numbered 4, after V lost 6 bases and J lost 2 bases. The CDR3 here is CASSRLAGFTDTQYF. CDR3 coding DNA: TGTGCCAGCAGCCGACTAGCGGGATTCACAGATACGCAGTATTTT.

This clonotype occurred a few times. The rearrangement joins TRBV24-1 to TRBJ2-1, with unresolved D. This CDR3 comprises 14 residues. Germline-derived CDR1 and CDR2 are KGHDR and SFDVKD. V lost 3 bases and J 5 bases, leaving 10 bases between the germline ends. The CDR3 DNA reads TGTGCCACCAGTGATGTCCCCTATAACAATGAGCAGTTCTTC. Translated: CATSDVPYNNEQFF.

This clonotype was counted ten times or more. This rearrangement joins TRBV2 to TRBJ1-5; TRBD1 matches at 7 bases. Losses at the gene ends were 1 base for V and 8 bases for J; bases not matched to a gene: 8. This CDR3 is 15 amino acids long. Germline values: CDR1 SNHLY, CDR2 FYNNEI. The CDR3 DNA reads as TGTGCCAGCAGTGAAGGGTTAGGGGGCTCTGAGCCCCAGCATTTT. Amino acids: CASSEGLGGSEPQHF.

This clonotype was seen ten or more times. One end of the junction fails to match germline, which may point to a read error. V usage is TRBV20-1 and J usage is TRBJ2-1, with D uncertain. The CDR3 runs 12 residues. CDR1 is DFQATT, CDR2 SNEGSKA, per germline (reference sequence). The CDR3 coding sequence is TGCAGTGCCAGAGGCGTTCTGAATGAGCAGTTCTTC. Protein: CSARGVLNEQFF.

There are a few counts of this clonotype. This chain connects TRBV6-1 to TRBJ2-7; D perhaps matches TRBD1 (6 bases). This CDR3 is built from 13 residues. V lost 6 bases to trimming and J lost 6 bases, with 15 bases between them. From germline, CDR1 is MNHNS and CDR2 SASEGT. The CDR3: CASRNTGNSEQYF. The CDR3 nucleotides are TGTGCCAGCAGAAATACAGGGAATAGCGAGCAGTACTTC.

This clonotype was counted at least ten times. This chain uses TRBV13 with TRBJ2-1; the D is unclear. The V end lost 1 base, the J end lost 9 bases, and 7 bases lay between the germline ends. The CDR3 contains 12 residues. Germline CDR1 and CDR2: PRHDT and FYEKMQ (reference sequence). In DNA, the CDR3 is TGTGCCAGCAGCTTAGCTCTCGGTGAGCAGTTCTTC. Translation gives CASSLALGEQFF.

In the case of this clonotype: A far larger clone is just one base off, so this is likely a read error. The CDR3 region is CASSFGVGEQFF. CDR3 sequence (DNA): TGTGCCAGCAGTTTCGGAGTCGGGGAGCAGTTCTTC. This chain connects TRBV28 to TRBJ2-1, with D unclear. Germline assignment: CDR1 MDHEN and CDR2 SYDVKM. The CDR3 has 12 residues. Deletions cut 3 bases from V and 10 bases from J, with 10 bases between.

The V call is TRBV19, the J call TRBJ2-2; tentative D call: TRBD1 (5 bases). Germline loops: CDR1 LNHDA, CDR2 SQIVND (reference sequence). The CDR3 runs to 15 residues. Trimming took 2 bases from V and 6 from J, leaving 13 bases between them. CDR3 amino acids: CASSIFRDQAGELFF. The CDR3 region has the DNA TGTGCCAGTAGTATATTCAGGGATCAAGCCGGGGAGCTGTTTTTT.

This clonotype has more than one count but fewer than ten. The CDR3 coding sequence is TGTGCCAGCAGTAGGGATGGGGGTCCGCTTAGCAATCAGCCCCAGCATTTT. Residues: CASSRDGGPLSNQPQHF. J is TRBJ1-5 and V is TRBV6-1, with a tentative D call TRBD1 (5 bases). The CDR3 is 17 amino acids. The V end was cut by 5 bases, the J end by 0 bases, with 17 bases between. CDR1 MNHNS and CDR2 SASEGT come from the germline V gene.

This clonotype has more than one count but fewer than ten. The V gene is TRBV29-1, the J gene TRBJ2-1; 9 nucleotides match TRBD1. This CDR3 comprises 14 residues. Germline lookup yields CDR1 SQVTM and CDR2 ANQGSEA. The V and J ends lost 4 bases and 4 bases, in that order; junction bases with no gene match: 5. The CDR3 reads CSVVGTGPYNEQFF. The CDR3 DNA reads TGCAGCGTTGTCGGGACAGGGCCGTACAATGAGCAGTTCTTC.

The table lists this clonotype with many counts. The chain employs TRBV3-1 and TRBJ1-1; D remains unclear. The CDR3 has 15 amino acids. Germline V gene lookup returns CDR1 LGHDT and CDR2 YNNKEL (reference sequence). The V end lost 0 bases, the J end lost 0 bases, and 8 bases lay between the germline ends. This chain's CDR3 is CASSQEVLMNTEAFF. The CDR3 DNA reads TGTGCCAGCAGCCAAGAGGTGCTAATGAACACTGAAGCTTTCTTT.

This clonotype was seen only a few times. The chain recombines TRBV29-1 with TRBJ2-1; D not resolved. Trimming took off 4 bases at V and 7 bases at J, with 11 bases between the two ends. Germline V gene data show CDR1 as SQVTM and CDR2 as ANQGSEA. This CDR3 is built from 12 residues. In nucleotides, the CDR3 is TGCAGCGTTGTCCCGACTGGTAATGAGCAGTTCTTC. It translates to CSVVPTGNEQFF.

This clonotype was seen a few times. The chain uses TRBV4-1 and TRBJ2-7; TRBD1 aligns across 8 bases. This CDR3 is 14 amino acids long. Germline V lookup: CDR1 MGHRA, CDR2 YSYEKL. V lost 1 base to trimming and J lost 6 bases; unmatched junction nucleotides: 5. As DNA, the CDR3 is TGCGCCAGCAGCCAAGGGGACAGGTTGAGCGAGCAGTACTTC. Protein product: CASSQGDRLSEQYF.